Listed here are 21 T cell receptor beta chains from one sample, sequenced in a study of shared clonotypes between healthy human individuals. CD45RO-negative cells were positively selected for CCR7, leaving out terminally differentiated effector memory CD45RA+ cells. Sequencing was performed with immunoSEQ multiplex PCR; in TCRdb, only in-frame clones are kept and a portion is missing. Of more than 2 million clones in the sample, roughly 95% were seen once. Sequenced sample: naive CD8+ T cells sorted from blood. The source of these receptors is a man aged 18 to 30 in good health.

V is TRBV5-4 and J is TRBJ2-2; tentatively, D is TRBD2 (5 bases). CDR1 SGHNT and CDR2 YYREEE come from the germline V gene (reference sequence). The CDR3 loop spans 15 amino acids. V lost 0 bases to trimming and J lost 3 bases, with 9 bases between them. CDR3 protein: CASSLAAGDTGELFF. The DNA for the CDR3 is TGTGCCAGCAGCTTGGCGGCGGGTGACACCGGGGAGCTGTTTTTT. The full variable domain, its missing parts supplied by reference TRBV5-4 and TRBJ2-2, is ETGVTQSPTHLIKTRGQQVTLRCSSQSGHNTVSWYQQALGQGPQFIFQYYREEENGRGNFPPRFSGLQFPNYSSELNVNALELDDSALYLCASSLAAGDTGELFFGEGSRLTVL.

The V and J genes are TRBV6-1 and TRBJ2-1; D is perhaps TRBD1 (6 bases). The ends were cut back, 2 bases at V and 5 bases at J, with 19 bases in the middle. CDR3 length: 17 amino acids. Germline V gives CDR1 MNHNS, CDR2 SASEGT. CDR3 loop: CASSETPGEYIHNEQFF. DNA for the CDR3: TGTGCCAGCAGTGAAACCCCAGGGGAATACATCCACAATGAGCAGTTCTTC.

This chain uses TRBV9 with TRBJ1-6; D is undetermined. The V gene's germline CDR1 is SGDLS and CDR2 YYNGEE. The CDR3 spans 17 residues. With 0 bases removed from V and 0 bases from J, the gap between germline ends came to 10 bases. The CDR3 nucleotides are TGTGCCAGCAGCGTAGCGGGCAGCTACTCCTATAATTCACCCCTCCACTTT. Translation: CASSVAGSYSYNSPLHF.

The V call is TRBV5-4, the J call TRBJ2-7; the D gene is possibly TRBD1 (6 bases). Germline V gene data show CDR1 as SGHNT and CDR2 as YYREEE (reference sequence). Between the trimmed V and J ends, which lost 3 bases and 1 base, there was a span of 11 bases. The length of the CDR3 is 14 residues. As DNA, the CDR3 is TGTGCCAGCAGCTACAGGGAACGGTCCTACGAGCAGTACTTC. It codes for CASSYRERSYEQYF.

CDR3 loop: CASSLTERQGIYEQYF. The CDR3 DNA is TGTGCCAGCAGTTTAACCGAGCGACAGGGTATCTACGAGCAGTACTTC. J is TRBJ2-7 and V is TRBV27; 7 bases fit TRBD1. Germline V gene lookup returns CDR1 MNHEY and CDR2 SMNVEV (reference sequence). This CDR3 region has 16 residues. Trimming took 2 bases from V and 3 from J; bases not matched to a gene: 10.

The CDR3 bases are TGTGCCAGCAGCGACCCCCCAGGGGACGGCTACACCTTC. Translated, it gives CASSDPPGDGYTF. V and J are TRBV9 and TRBJ1-2, with D possibly being TRBD1 (6 bases). CDR1 is SGDLS, CDR2 YYNGEE, per germline. The CDR3 is made up of 13 amino acids. Trimming removed 3 bases from V and 8 bases from J, with 14 bases in between.

This clone was detected only a few times. This chain connects TRBV25-1 to TRBJ1-6; weak D call: TRBD1 (5 bases). The V end was cut by 2 bases, the J end by 9 bases, with 11 bases between. CDR3 length: 14 residues. The V gene's germline CDR1 is MGHDK and CDR2 SYGVNS. CDR3 sequence: CASSEGGNGSPLHF. The DNA for the CDR3 is TGTGCCAGCAGTGAAGGGGGGAATGGTTCACCCCTCCACTTT. Using reference TRBV25-1 and TRBJ1-6 for the parts outside the CDR3, the full variable domain is EADIYQTPRYLVIGTGKKITLECSQTMGHDKMYWYQQDPGMELHLIHYSYGVNSTEKGDLSSESTVSRIRTEHFPLTLESARPSHTSQYLCASSEGGNGSPLHFGNGTRLTVT.

The rearrangement joins TRBV5-4 to TRBJ2-1; 9 nucleotides align to TRBD2. J lost 8 bases, V lost 0 bases, and 6 bases had no gene match. CDR1 is SGHNT, CDR2 YYREEE, per germline (reference sequence). The CDR3 contains 15 residues. The chain's CDR3 is CASSLEGGGAHEQFF. CDR3 nucleotides: TGTGCCAGCAGCTTGGAGGGCGGGGGGGCCCATGAGCAGTTCTTC.

The CDR3 spells CAISDRGGGEDEQFF. The CDR3 nucleotides are TGTGCCATCAGTGATAGGGGCGGGGGCGAGGATGAGCAGTTCTTC. V is TRBV10-3 and J is TRBJ2-1; a possible D gene is TRBD2 (7 bases). The ends were cut back, 3 bases at V and 8 bases at J, with 17 bases in the middle. This CDR3 is built from 15 residues. Looked up from germline, CDR1 is ENHRY and CDR2 is SYGVKD.

V gene TRBV4-3 combines with J gene TRBJ2-5; 7 bases agree with TRBD2. CDR1 LGHNA and CDR2 YSLEER come from the germline V gene. V dropped 0 bases and J dropped 5; count of bases not matched to a gene: 9. The CDR3 spans 16 residues. The CDR3 coding sequence is TGCGCCAGCAGCCAAGATCCCGGGGAGGGCGGGGAGACCCAGTACTTC. Its translation is CASSQDPGEGGETQYF.

The V gene is TRBV28, the J gene TRBJ1-3; no clear D. The V gene lost 2 bases and the J gene lost 4 bases, with 15 bases spanning the gap. The CDR3 is 16 amino acids. The germline gives CDR1 MDHEN, CDR2 SYDVKM. This CDR3 reads CASSLIGSYPGNTIYF. The DNA of the CDR3 is TGTGCCAGCAGTTTAATAGGGTCGTATCCCGGAAACACCATATATTTT. The full variable domain, rest sourced from reference TRBV28 and TRBJ1-3, is DVKVTQSSRYLVKRTGEKVFLECVQDMDHENMFWYRQDPGLGLRLIYFSYDVKMKEKGDIPEGYSVSREKKERFSLILESASTNQTSMYLCASSLIGSYPGNTIYFGEGSWLTVV.

This sequence joins TRBV19 and TRBJ1-6, with D perhaps matching TRBD1 (5 bases). V lost 11 bases and J 6 bases, leaving 20 bases between the germline ends. This CDR3 contains 15 residues. CDR1 and CDR2 (germline): LNHDA, SQIVND (reference sequence). The CDR3: CAAGGVGVVNSPLHF. CDR3 coding DNA: TGTGCCGCGGGGGGGGTCGGTGTAGTTAATTCACCCCTCCACTTT.

V is TRBV13 and J is TRBJ2-5; no firm D call. The CDR3 covers 14 residues. V was clipped by 5 bases and J by 4 bases, with 14 bases between them. Germline V gene data show CDR1 as PRHDT and CDR2 as FYEKMQ (reference sequence). Written as DNA, the CDR3 is TGTGCCAGCAGCGACCAGATGGCGGCAGAGACCCAGTACTTC. Its translation: CASSDQMAAETQYF.

The V and J genes are TRBV4-3 and TRBJ2-7, with D possibly TRBD1 on 6 matching bases. CDR1 and CDR2 (germline): LGHNA, YSLEER. V lost 0 bases, J lost 2 bases, and 17 bases lay in between. The CDR3 is made up of 17 amino acids. CDR3 in amino acids: CASSQELAPGTTYEQYF. The CDR3 DNA is TGCGCCAGCAGCCAAGAGCTCGCGCCAGGGACAACCTACGAGCAGTACTTC.

For the CDR3, the DNA is TGTGCCTGGAGCTCCGGGACAGGGCGTCTGGGGACTGAAGCTTTCTTT. Its translation: CAWSSGTGRLGTEAFF. The chain links TRBV30 to TRBJ1-1; 9 nucleotides line up with TRBD1. V lost 3 bases and J lost 5; bases outside the gene matches: 13. There are 16 residues in the CDR3. Germline V gene sequence: CDR1 GTSNPN, CDR2 SVGIG (reference sequence).

Worth noting for this clone: Other DNA variants within this sample encode the same CDR3. The chain carries TRBV27 and TRBJ1-1; 8 nucleotides match TRBD1. This CDR3 comprises 14 residues. V shed 3 bases and J 4 bases; nucleotides not matched to a gene: 4. Germline V lookup: CDR1 MNHEY, CDR2 SMNVEV (reference sequence). Here the CDR3 DNA reads TGTGCCAGCAGTTTGGACAGGGCTGGCACTGAAGCTTTCTTT. It is translated as CASSLDRAGTEAFF.

This clone came up once. This chain links TRBV7-8 with TRBJ2-5, with 7 bases lining up with TRBD2. J was trimmed by 3 bases and V by 4 bases; bases with no gene match: 11. Germline CDR1 and CDR2: SGHVS and FQNEAQ. The CDR3 sequence is 16 residues long. DNA for the CDR3: TGTGCCAGCAGCTACCTCTGGGCGGGAGTTGAAGAGACCCAGTACTTC. It codes for CASSYLWAGVEETQYF.

The V and J genes are TRBV5-6 and TRBJ2-2, with 7 bases aligning to TRBD1. Trimming took 2 bases from V and 4 from J; bases not matched to a gene: 8. Per germline, CDR1 SGHDT and CDR2 YYEEEE. The CDR3 loop spans 16 amino acids. The CDR3 region has the DNA TGTGCCAGCAGCTTATGGGCAGGGGGTATCACCGGGGAGCTGTTTTTT. It codes for CASSLWAGGITGELFF.

The rearrangement links TRBV6-7 to TRBJ2-1; D unclear. TRBV6-7 is flagged as an ORF with uncertain function. The V gene lost 2 bases and the J gene lost 5 bases, with 13 bases spanning the gap. This CDR3 is built from 15 residues. CDR3 sequence: CASSYPAPGDNEQFF. As DNA, the CDR3 is TGTGCCAGCAGTTACCCCGCCCCGGGCGACAATGAGCAGTTCTTC.

The chain carries TRBV19 and TRBJ2-7; 7 bases line up with TRBD1. Germline V gives CDR1 LNHDA, CDR2 SQIVND (reference sequence). The CDR3 totals 14 residues. V lost 7 bases and J lost 2; bases outside the gene matches: 8. DNA for the CDR3: TGTGCCAGTACCCCGACAGGGTCAACCTACGAGCAGTACTTC. It translates to CASTPTGSTYEQYF.

The rearrangement uses TRBV18 and TRBJ2-2; 8 bases match TRBD1. There are 16 residues in the CDR3. V trimming: 2 bases; J trimming: 1 base; junction bases outside the gene matches: 3. Germline V gene sequence: CDR1 KGHSH, CDR2 LQKENI. The CDR3 nucleotides are TGTGCCAGCTCACCATTCGACAGGGGGAACACCGGGGAGCTGTTTTTT. Its protein product is CASSPFDRGNTGELFF.